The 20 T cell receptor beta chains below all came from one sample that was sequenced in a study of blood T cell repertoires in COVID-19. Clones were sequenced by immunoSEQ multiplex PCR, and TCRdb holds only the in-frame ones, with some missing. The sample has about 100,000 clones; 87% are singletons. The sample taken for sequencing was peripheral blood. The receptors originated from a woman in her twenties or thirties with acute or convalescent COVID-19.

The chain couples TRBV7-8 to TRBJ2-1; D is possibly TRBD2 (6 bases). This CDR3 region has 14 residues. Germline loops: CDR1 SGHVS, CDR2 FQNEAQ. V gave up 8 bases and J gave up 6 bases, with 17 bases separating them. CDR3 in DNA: TGTGCCAGCTCAACGGGACTCCTGGGCAATGAGCAGTTCTTC. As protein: CASSTGLLGNEQFF.

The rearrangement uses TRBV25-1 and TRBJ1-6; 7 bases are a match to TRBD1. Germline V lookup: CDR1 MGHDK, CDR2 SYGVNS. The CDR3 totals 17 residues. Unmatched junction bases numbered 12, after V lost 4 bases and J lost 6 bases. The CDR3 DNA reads TGTGCCAGCAGTGGATATACAGGGGAGGCAGTTAATTCACCCCTCCACTTT. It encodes CASSGYTGEAVNSPLHF. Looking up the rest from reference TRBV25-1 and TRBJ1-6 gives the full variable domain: EADIYQTPRYLVIGTGKKITLECSQTMGHDKMYWYQQDPGMELHLIHYSYGVNSTEKGDLSSESTVSRIRTEHFPLTLESARPSHTSQYLCASSGYTGEAVNSPLHFGNGTRLTVT.

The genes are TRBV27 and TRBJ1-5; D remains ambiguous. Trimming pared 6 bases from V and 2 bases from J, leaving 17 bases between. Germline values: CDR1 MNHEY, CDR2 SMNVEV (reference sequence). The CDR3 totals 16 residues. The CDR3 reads CASSPIHKAGNQPQHF. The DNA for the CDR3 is TGTGCCAGCAGCCCAATCCACAAGGCGGGCAATCAGCCCCAGCATTTT.

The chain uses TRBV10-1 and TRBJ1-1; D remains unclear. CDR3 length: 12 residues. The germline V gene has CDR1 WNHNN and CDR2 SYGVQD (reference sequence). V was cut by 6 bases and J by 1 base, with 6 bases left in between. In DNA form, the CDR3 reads TGCGCCAGCAGCAGTTGGAACACTGAAGCTTTCTTT. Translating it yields CASSSWNTEAFF.

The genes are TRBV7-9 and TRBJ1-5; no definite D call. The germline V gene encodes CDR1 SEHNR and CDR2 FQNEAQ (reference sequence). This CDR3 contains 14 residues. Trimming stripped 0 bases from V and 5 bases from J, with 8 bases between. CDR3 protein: CASSLAGPDQPQHF. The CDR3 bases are TGTGCCAGCAGCTTAGCGGGCCCTGATCAGCCCCAGCATTTT. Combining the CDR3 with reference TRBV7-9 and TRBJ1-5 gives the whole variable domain DTGVSQNPRHKITKRGQNVTFRCDPISEHNRLYWYRQTLGQGPEFLTYFQNEAQLEKSRLLSDRFSAERPKGSFSTLEIQRTEQGDSAMYLCASSLAGPDQPQHFGDGTRLSIL.

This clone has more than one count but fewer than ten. CDR3: CASSYSLNTEAFF. The CDR3 DNA sequence: TGTGCCAGCAGTTACAGCCTGAACACTGAAGCTTTCTTT. The chain couples TRBV27 to TRBJ1-1; D is undetermined. The CDR3 is made up of 13 amino acids. Germline V gives CDR1 MNHEY, CDR2 SMNVEV (reference sequence). The germline V and J ends were trimmed by 4 bases and 0 bases, with 6 bases remaining between them.

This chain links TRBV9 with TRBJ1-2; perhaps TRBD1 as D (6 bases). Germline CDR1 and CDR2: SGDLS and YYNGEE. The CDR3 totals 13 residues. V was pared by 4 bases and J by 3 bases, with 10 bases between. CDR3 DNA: TGTGCCAGCAGCTCCGGACAGTACTATGGCTACACCTTC. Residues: CASSSGQYYGYTF. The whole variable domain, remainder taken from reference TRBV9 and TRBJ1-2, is DSGVTQTPKHLITATGQRVTLRCSPRSGDLSVYWYQQSLDQGLQFLIQYYNGEERAKGNILERFSAQQFPDLHSELNLSSLELGDSALYFCASSSGQYYGYTFGSGTRLTVV.

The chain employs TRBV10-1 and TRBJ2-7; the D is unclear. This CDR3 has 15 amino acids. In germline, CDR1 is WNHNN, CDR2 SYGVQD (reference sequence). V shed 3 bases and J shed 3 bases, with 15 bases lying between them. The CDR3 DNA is TGCGCCAGCAGTGATGGCCACCCAGGATTCTACGAGCAGTACTTC. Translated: CASSDGHPGFYEQYF.

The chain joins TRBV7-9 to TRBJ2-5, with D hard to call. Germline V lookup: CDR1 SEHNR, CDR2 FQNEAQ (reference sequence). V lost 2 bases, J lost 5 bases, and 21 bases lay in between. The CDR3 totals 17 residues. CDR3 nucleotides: TGTGCCAGCAGCTTACCGTTCGTTCACAGTCGATGGGAGACCCAGTACTTC. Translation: CASSLPFVHSRWETQYF.

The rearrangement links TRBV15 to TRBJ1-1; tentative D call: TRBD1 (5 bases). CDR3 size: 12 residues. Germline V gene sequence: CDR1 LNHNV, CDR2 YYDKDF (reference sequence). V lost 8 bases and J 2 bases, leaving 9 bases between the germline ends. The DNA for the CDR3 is TGTGCCACCTCCCAGGGTAACACTGAAGCTTTCTTT. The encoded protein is CATSQGNTEAFF.

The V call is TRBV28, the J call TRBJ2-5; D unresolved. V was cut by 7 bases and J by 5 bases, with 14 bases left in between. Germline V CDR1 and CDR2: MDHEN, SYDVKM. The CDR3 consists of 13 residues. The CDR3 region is CASTEELVETQYF. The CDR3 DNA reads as TGTGCCAGCACCGAGGAGTTGGTGGAGACCCAGTACTTC. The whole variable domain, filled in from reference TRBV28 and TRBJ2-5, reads DVKVTQSSRYLVKRTGEKVFLECVQDMDHENMFWYRQDPGLGLRLIYFSYDVKMKEKGDIPEGYSVSREKKERFSLILESASTNQTSMYLCASTEELVETQYFGPGTRLLVL.

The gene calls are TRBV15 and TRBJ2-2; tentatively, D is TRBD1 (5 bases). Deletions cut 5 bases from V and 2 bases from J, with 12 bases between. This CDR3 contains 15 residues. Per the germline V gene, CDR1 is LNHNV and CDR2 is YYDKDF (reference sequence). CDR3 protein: CATSGPDSNTGELFF. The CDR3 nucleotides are TGTGCCACCAGCGGCCCCGACAGTAACACCGGGGAGCTGTTTTTT.

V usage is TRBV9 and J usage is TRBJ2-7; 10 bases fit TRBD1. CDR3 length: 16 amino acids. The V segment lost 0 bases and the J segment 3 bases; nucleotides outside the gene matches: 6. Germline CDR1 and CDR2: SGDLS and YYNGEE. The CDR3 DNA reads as TGTGCCAGCAGCGTAGGAGTGGGGACAGGGGACTACGAGCAGTACTTC. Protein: CASSVGVGTGDYEQYF.

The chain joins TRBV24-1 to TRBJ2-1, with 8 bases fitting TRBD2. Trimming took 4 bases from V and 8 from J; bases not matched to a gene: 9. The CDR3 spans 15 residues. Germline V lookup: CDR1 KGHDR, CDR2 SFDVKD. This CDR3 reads CATSDLAGLSDEQFF. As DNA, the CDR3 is TGTGCCACCAGTGACTTAGCGGGGCTAAGTGATGAGCAGTTCTTC.

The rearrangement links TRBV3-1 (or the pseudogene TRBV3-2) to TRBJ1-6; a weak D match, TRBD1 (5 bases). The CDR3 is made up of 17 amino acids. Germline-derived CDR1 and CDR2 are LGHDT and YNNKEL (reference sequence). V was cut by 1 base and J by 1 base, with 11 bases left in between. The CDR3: CASSQAWGGSYNSPLHF. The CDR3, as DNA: TGTGCCAGCAGCCAAGCGTGGGGGGGATCCTATAATTCACCCCTCCACTTT.

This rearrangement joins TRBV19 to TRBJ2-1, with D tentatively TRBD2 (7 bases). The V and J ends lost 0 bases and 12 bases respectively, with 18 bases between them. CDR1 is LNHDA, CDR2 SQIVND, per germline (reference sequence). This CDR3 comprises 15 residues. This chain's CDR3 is CASSIEVRGGAPQFF. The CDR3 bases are TGTGCCAGTAGTATAGAGGTTCGCGGGGGCGCGCCGCAGTTCTTC.

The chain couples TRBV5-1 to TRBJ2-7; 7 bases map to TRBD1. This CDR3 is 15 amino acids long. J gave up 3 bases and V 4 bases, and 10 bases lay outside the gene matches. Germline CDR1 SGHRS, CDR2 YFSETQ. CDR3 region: CASSATLGGGYEQYF. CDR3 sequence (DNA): TGCGCCAGCAGCGCGACCTTAGGGGGCGGCTACGAGCAGTACTTC.

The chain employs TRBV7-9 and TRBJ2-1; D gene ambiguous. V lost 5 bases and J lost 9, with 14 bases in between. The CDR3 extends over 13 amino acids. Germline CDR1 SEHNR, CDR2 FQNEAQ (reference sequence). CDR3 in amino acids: CASSPSGAGEQFF. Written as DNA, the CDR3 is TGTGCCAGCAGCCCCTCTGGCGCAGGTGAGCAGTTCTTC. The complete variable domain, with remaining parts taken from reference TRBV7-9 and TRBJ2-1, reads DTGVSQNPRHKITKRGQNVTFRCDPISEHNRLYWYRQTLGQGPEFLTYFQNEAQLEKSRLLSDRFSAERPKGSFSTLEIQRTEQGDSAMYLCASSPSGAGEQFFGPGTRLTVL.

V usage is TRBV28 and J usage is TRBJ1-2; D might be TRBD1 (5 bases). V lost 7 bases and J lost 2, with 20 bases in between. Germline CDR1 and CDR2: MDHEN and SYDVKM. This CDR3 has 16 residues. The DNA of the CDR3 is TGTGCCAGCAAGGAGTCCGACATATCAGGGAACTATGGCTACACCTTC. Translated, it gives CASKESDISGNYGYTF.

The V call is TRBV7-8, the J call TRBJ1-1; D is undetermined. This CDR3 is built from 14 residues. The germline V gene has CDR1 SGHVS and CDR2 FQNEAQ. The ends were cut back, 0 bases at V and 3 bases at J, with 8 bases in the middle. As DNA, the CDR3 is TGTGCCAGCAGCTTAGCAGGGAGAGACACTGAAGCTTTCTTT. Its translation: CASSLAGRDTEAFF. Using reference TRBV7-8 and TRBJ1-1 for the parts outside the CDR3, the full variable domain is GAGVSQSPRYKVAKRGQDVALRCDPISGHVSLFWYQQALGQGPEFLTYFQNEAQLDKSGLPSDRFFAERPEGSVSTLKIQRTQQEDSAVYLCASSLAGRDTEAFFGQGTRLTVV.